This TCR beta chain was recovered during a study of pediatric ulcerative colitis. Study results and caveats: Compared with controls, ulcerative colitis showed greater blood-rectum clone sharing. In rectum, acute severe colitis had expanded clones and less diversity.

The germline V and J ends were trimmed by 2 bases and 8 bases, with 12 bases remaining between them. The CDR3 extends over 13 amino acids. Per germline, CDR1 SNHLY and CDR2 FYNNEI. One to two pinch biopsies were taken from the rectum during colonoscopy. The diagnostic colonoscopy in ulcerative colitis patients preceded any immunosuppressive treatment. The table lists this clone with a few counts. Antigen specificity is unknown. Assay: immunoSEQ multiplex PCR; the TCRdb copy retains only in-frame clones and omits some. Of about 37,000 clones in the sample, around 75% were seen once. This TCR was sampled from a boy younger than 18 with severe ulcerative colitis. The sequenced material came from gut tissue. The chain links TRBV2 to TRBJ1-2; weak D call: TRBD1 (5 bases). CDR3 protein: CASSEPPGEGYTF. DNA for the CDR3: TGTGCCAGCAGTGAACCCCCGGGGGAGGGCTACACCTTC.